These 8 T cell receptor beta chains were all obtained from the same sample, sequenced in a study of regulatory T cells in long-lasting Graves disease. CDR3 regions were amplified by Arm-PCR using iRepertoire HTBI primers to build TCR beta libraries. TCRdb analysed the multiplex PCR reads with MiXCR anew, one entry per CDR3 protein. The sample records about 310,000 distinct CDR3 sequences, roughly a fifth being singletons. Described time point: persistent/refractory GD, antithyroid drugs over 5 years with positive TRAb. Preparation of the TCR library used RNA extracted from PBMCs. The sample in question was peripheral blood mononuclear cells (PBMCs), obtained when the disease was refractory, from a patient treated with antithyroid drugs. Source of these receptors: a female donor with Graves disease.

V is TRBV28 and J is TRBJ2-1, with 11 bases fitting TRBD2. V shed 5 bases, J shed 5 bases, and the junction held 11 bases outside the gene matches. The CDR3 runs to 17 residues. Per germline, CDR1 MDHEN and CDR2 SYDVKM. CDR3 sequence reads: CASSPKAGTSGDNEQFF. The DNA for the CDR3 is TGTGCCAGCAGTCCGAAAGCCGGGACTAGCGGAGACAATGAGCAGTTCTTC.

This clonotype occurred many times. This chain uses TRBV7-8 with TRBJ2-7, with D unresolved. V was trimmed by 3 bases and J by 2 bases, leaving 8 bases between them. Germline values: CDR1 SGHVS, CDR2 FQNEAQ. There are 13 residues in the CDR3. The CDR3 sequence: CASSFLPAYEQYF. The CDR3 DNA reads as TGTGCCAGCAGCTTTCTCCCCGCCTACGAGCAGTACTTC. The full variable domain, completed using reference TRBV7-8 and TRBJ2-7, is GAGVSQSPRYKVAKRGQDVALRCDPISGHVSLFWYQQALGQGPEFLTYFQNEAQLDKSGLPSDRFFAERPEGSVSTLKIQRTQQEDSAVYLCASSFLPAYEQYFGPGTRLTVT.

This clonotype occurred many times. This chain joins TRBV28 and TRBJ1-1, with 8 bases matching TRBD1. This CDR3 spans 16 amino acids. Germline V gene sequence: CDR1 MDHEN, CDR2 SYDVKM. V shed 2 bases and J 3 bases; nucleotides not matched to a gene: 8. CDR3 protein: CASSLLRGPGDTEAFF. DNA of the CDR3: TGTGCCAGCAGTTTACTCAGGGGGCCGGGTGACACTGAAGCTTTCTTT.

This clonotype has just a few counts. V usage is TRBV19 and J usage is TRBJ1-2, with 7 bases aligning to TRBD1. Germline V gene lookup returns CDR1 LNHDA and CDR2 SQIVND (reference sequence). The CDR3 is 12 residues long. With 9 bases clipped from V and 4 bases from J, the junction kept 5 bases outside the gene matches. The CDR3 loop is CASNRDSYGYTF. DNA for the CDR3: TGTGCCAGCAACCGGGACAGCTATGGCTACACCTTC.

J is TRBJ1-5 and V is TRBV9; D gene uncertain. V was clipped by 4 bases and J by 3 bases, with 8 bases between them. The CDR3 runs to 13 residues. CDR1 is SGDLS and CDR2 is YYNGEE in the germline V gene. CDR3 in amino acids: CASSSQHNQPQHF. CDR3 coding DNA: TGTGCCAGCAGCTCCCAGCACAATCAGCCCCAGCATTTT.

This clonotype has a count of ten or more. CDR3 amino acids: CASSGTRLNTEAFF. In DNA, the CDR3 is TGTGCCAGCAGTGGGACACGGTTGAACACTGAAGCTTTCTTT. The genes are TRBV2 and TRBJ1-1, with D possibly matching TRBD1 (5 bases). This CDR3 is 14 amino acids long. The germline V gene has CDR1 SNHLY and CDR2 FYNNEI. V was pared by 4 bases and J by 0 bases, with 9 bases between. Full variable domain (missing parts from reference TRBV2 and TRBJ1-1): EPEVTQTPSHQVTQMGQEVILRCVPISNHLYFYWYRQILGQKVEFLVSFYNNEISEKSEIFDDQFSVERPDGSNFTLKIRSTKLEDSAMYFCASSGTRLNTEAFFGQGTRLTVV.

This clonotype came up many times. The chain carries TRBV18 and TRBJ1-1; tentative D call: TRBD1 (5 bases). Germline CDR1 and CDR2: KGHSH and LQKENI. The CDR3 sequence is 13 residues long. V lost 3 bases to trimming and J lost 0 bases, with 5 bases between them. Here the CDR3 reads CASSPGLNTEAFF. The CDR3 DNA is TGTGCCAGCTCACCGGGACTGAACACTGAAGCTTTCTTT.

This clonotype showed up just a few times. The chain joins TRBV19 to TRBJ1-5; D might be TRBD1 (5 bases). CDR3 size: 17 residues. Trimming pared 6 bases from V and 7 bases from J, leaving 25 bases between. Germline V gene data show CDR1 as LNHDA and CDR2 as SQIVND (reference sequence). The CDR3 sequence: CASSPWNAGGGWQPQHF. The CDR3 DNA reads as TGTGCCAGTAGCCCTTGGAATGCGGGGGGGGGTTGGCAGCCCCAGCATTTT.